The 22 T cell receptor beta chains reported below all come from one sample, sequenced in a study of blood T cell repertoires in COVID-19. Assay: immunoSEQ multiplex PCR; the TCRdb copy retains only in-frame clones and omits some. In the table there are some 78,000 clones, 90% of which are singletons. The sample comprised peripheral blood. The receptor source for this set is a woman aged 45-65 years in a cohort sampled during active COVID-19.

This chain joins TRBV20-1 and TRBJ2-7, with unresolved D. Between the trimmed V and J ends, which lost 1 base and 3 bases, there was a span of 4 bases. CDR3 length: 11 residues. Germline values: CDR1 DFQATT, CDR2 SNEGSKA (reference sequence). The CDR3 DNA follows: TGCAGTGCTAGAGGACTCTACGAGCAGTACTTC. Residues: CSARGLYEQYF.

The rearrangement links TRBV5-4 to TRBJ1-1; D call uncertain. Germline V gives CDR1 SGHNT, CDR2 YYREEE (reference sequence). V was pared by 4 bases and J by 8 bases, with 12 bases between. The CDR3 is 12 amino acids. CDR3 amino acids: CASSPREREAFF. The DNA for the CDR3 is TGTGCCAGCAGCCCCCGGGAGAGGGAAGCTTTCTTT.

This clone is medium-sized (0.01 to 0.1%). The V call is TRBV5-1, the J call TRBJ1-3; TRBD1 matches 8 bases. Germline V gene lookup returns CDR1 SGHRS and CDR2 YFSETQ. Losses at the gene ends were 1 base for V and 2 bases for J; bases not matched to a gene: 14. The CDR3 length is 19 residues. The CDR3 nucleotides are TGCGCCAGCAGCTTGTGGGGCCCACGACAGGGGAAGACTGGAAACACCATATATTTT. It is translated as CASSLWGPRQGKTGNTIYF.

The chain couples TRBV5-1 to TRBJ2-7; 7 bases are a match to TRBD2. J gave up 2 bases and V 3 bases, and 8 bases lay outside the gene matches. CDR1 is SGHRS and CDR2 is YFSETQ in the germline V gene. CDR3 size: 15 residues. CDR3 DNA: TGCGCCAGCAGCTCCCGAGGCGCGGGAGCCTACGAGCAGTACTTC. Translation: CASSSRGAGAYEQYF.

The count of this clone is one. The chain joins TRBV6-4 to TRBJ2-1; D perhaps matches TRBD1 (8 bases). CDR3 length equals 15 residues. Germline CDR1 is MRHNA and CDR2 is SNTAGT. V dropped 7 bases and J dropped 4 bases, with 17 bases sitting between them. CDR3 nucleotide sequence: TGTGCCAGCATAACCGGACAGGGAGGGTACAATGAGCAGTTCTTC. This codes for CASITGQGGYNEQFF.

The chain links TRBV9 to TRBJ2-3; TRBD2 matches at 14 bases. J was trimmed by 3 bases and V by 4 bases; bases with no gene match: 4. Looked up from germline, CDR1 is SGDLS and CDR2 is YYNGEE. This CDR3 comprises 16 residues. The DNA of the CDR3 is TGTGCCAGCAGCCTCGGGACTAGCGGGAGTACAGATACGCAGTATTTT. Its protein product is CASSLGTSGSTDTQYF. Full variable domain (outside the CDR3, taken from reference TRBV9 and TRBJ2-3): DSGVTQTPKHLITATGQRVTLRCSPRSGDLSVYWYQQSLDQGLQFLIQYYNGEERAKGNILERFSAQQFPDLHSELNLSSLELGDSALYFCASSLGTSGSTDTQYFGPGTRLTVL.

This sequence joins TRBV18 and TRBJ2-1; maybe TRBD2 (6 bases). This CDR3 is built from 15 residues. The ends were cut back, 1 base at V and 4 bases at J, with 11 bases in the middle. Germline V gives CDR1 KGHSH, CDR2 LQKENI. Here the CDR3 DNA reads TGTGCCAGCTCACCACAGGGACTCCCATACAATGAGCAGTTCTTC. Translated: CASSPQGLPYNEQFF.

V gene TRBV6-5 combines with J gene TRBJ1-4; D is ambiguous. V was cut by 2 bases and J by 8 bases, with 12 bases left in between. Germline V lookup: CDR1 MNHEY, CDR2 SVGAGI. The CDR3 runs to 14 residues. Written as DNA, the CDR3 is TGTGCCAGCAGTTACACAGCACATCGGGAAAAACTGTTTTTT. Translation gives CASSYTAHREKLFF.

This clone was seen once. The rearrangement uses TRBV28 and TRBJ2-6; D perhaps matches TRBD1 (5 bases). Trimming removed 4 bases from V and 3 bases from J, with 7 bases in between. CDR3 length: 14 residues. Looked up from germline, CDR1 is MDHEN and CDR2 is SYDVKM. CDR3 coding DNA: TGTGCCAGCAGTTCCCAGGGTGGGGCCAACGTCCTGACTTTC. Amino acid sequence: CASSSQGGANVLTF.

The chain combines TRBV3-1 (or the pseudogene TRBV3-2) with TRBJ2-7, with D possibly being TRBD2 (5 bases). The V end lost 1 base, the J end lost 11 bases, and 15 bases lay between the germline ends. CDR3 size: 13 residues. Germline assignment: CDR1 LGHDT and CDR2 YNNKEL (reference sequence). The CDR3 is CASSQGERASEYF. CDR3 nucleotide sequence: TGTGCCAGCAGCCAAGGAGAGAGGGCCTCCGAGTACTTC.

The chain employs TRBV6-4 and TRBJ2-7; 12 bases line up with TRBD2. The CDR3 contains 14 residues. Germline loops: CDR1 MRHNA, CDR2 SNTAGT. With 8 bases clipped from V and 7 bases from J, the junction kept 9 bases outside the gene matches. Here the CDR3 DNA reads TGTGCCAGCTCCAAGACTAGCGGGAGTTCGGAGCAGTACTTC. Protein product: CASSKTSGSSEQYF.

The genes are TRBV7-9 and TRBJ1-2; TRBD1 agrees at 8 bases. This CDR3 region has 15 residues. The germline V gene has CDR1 SEHNR and CDR2 FQNEAQ (reference sequence). Germline trimming cut 1 base from V and 3 bases from J; bases unmatched to any gene: 4. CDR3: CASSLEDRAYYGYTF. CDR3 bases: TGTGCCAGCAGCTTAGAGGACAGGGCTTACTATGGCTACACCTTC.

The rearrangement joins TRBV19 to TRBJ1-1, with D hard to call. This CDR3 comprises 15 residues. Trimming pared 3 bases from V and 0 bases from J, leaving 11 bases between. Germline loops: CDR1 LNHDA, CDR2 SQIVND (reference sequence). The CDR3 DNA reads as TGTGCCAGTAGTATCTCTGTGAACATGAACACTGAAGCTTTCTTT. It yields the protein CASSISVNMNTEAFF.

The V and J genes are TRBV19 and TRBJ2-1; a weak D match, TRBD2 (6 bases). The CDR3 totals 13 residues. CDR1 and CDR2 from the germline V gene are LNHDA and SQIVND (reference sequence). V lost 0 bases, J lost 9 bases, and 9 bases lay in between. The DNA for the CDR3 is TGTGCCAGTAGTATAGATAGGAGGGGTGAGCAGTTCTTC. Translated, it gives CASSIDRRGEQFF.

The chain combines TRBV15 with TRBJ1-3, with D maybe TRBD1 (5 bases). Germline V gene data show CDR1 as LNHNV and CDR2 as YYDKDF (reference sequence). This CDR3 has 16 residues. V lost 5 bases and J lost 8, with 22 bases in between. The CDR3 bases are TGTGCCACCAGCGCCTTGGGCGGGGGGTCGAGGTACACCATATATTTT. As protein: CATSALGGGSRYTIYF.

The chain combines TRBV27 with TRBJ1-2; the D is unclear. The ends were cut back, 2 bases at V and 2 bases at J, with 9 bases in the middle. This CDR3 has 14 amino acids. Germline V gene lookup returns CDR1 MNHEY and CDR2 SMNVEV (reference sequence). This CDR3 is CASSLRGKNYGYTF. The CDR3 nucleotides are TGTGCCAGCAGTTTAAGAGGCAAAAACTATGGCTACACCTTC.

DNA of the CDR3: TGTGCCAGCAGCCCCCGAAACCACAGGGGGCGCCAAAATGAGCAGTTCTTC. Encoded protein: CASSPRNHRGRQNEQFF. V is TRBV7-9 and J is TRBJ2-1; TRBD1 aligns across 9 bases. The junction had 15 bases not matched to a gene; V was cut back by 5 bases and J by 7 bases. The germline CDR1 and CDR2 sequences are SEHNR and FQNEAQ (reference sequence). The CDR3 is made up of 17 amino acids.

The rearrangement links TRBV19 to TRBJ2-7, with TRBD2 identical over 11 bases. J was trimmed by 3 bases and V by 9 bases; bases with no gene match: 7. Germline loops: CDR1 LNHDA, CDR2 SQIVND (reference sequence). This CDR3 spans 14 amino acids. CDR3 protein: CASSFSGRDYEQYF. The CDR3 nucleotides are TGTGCCAGCTCCTTTAGCGGGAGGGACTACGAGCAGTACTTC.

The chain couples TRBV28 to TRBJ1-5; TRBD1 matches at 7 bases. Germline V gene data show CDR1 as MDHEN and CDR2 as SYDVKM. The junction had 12 bases not matched to a gene; V was cut back by 7 bases and J by 0 bases. The CDR3 sequence is 17 residues long. Written as DNA, the CDR3 is TGTGCCAGCAATCCCGGACAGGTCCCCCTTAGCAATCAGCCCCAGCATTTT. Translating it yields CASNPGQVPLSNQPQHF.

The rearrangement links TRBV4-2 to TRBJ2-1; 12 bases are shared with TRBD1. CDR1 is LGHNA and CDR2 is YNFKEQ in the germline V gene. The CDR3 is made up of 15 amino acids. The V segment lost 3 bases and the J segment 8 bases; nucleotides outside the gene matches: 5. Here the CDR3 reads CASSQGQGAFDEQFF. The CDR3 coding sequence is TGTGCCAGCAGCCAGGGACAGGGGGCCTTCGATGAGCAGTTCTTC.

The chain has TRBV30 and TRBJ2-1; D perhaps matches TRBD2 (6 bases). With 4 bases removed from V and 9 bases from J, the gap between germline ends came to 19 bases. Germline CDR1 and CDR2: GTSNPN and SVGIG (reference sequence). The CDR3 totals 14 residues. The chain's CDR3 is CAWNGFLGGSEQFF. The CDR3 nucleotides are TGTGCCTGGAACGGGTTTCTGGGGGGAAGTGAGCAGTTCTTC.

V and J are TRBV9 and TRBJ1-2, with 8 positions matching TRBD1. From germline, CDR1 is SGDLS and CDR2 YYNGEE. After removal of 0 bases from V and 5 bases from J, the junction contained 6 bases not matched to a gene. The CDR3 consists of 15 residues. The CDR3 bases are TGTGCCAGCAGCGTAGCCGGGACAGGCCGTTATGGCTACACCTTC. Its translation is CASSVAGTGRYGYTF.